Following are 2 T cell receptor beta chains from one sample sequenced in a study of T cell responses to AZD1222 COVID-19 vaccine. Clones were sequenced by immunoSEQ multiplex PCR, and TCRdb holds only the in-frame ones, with some missing. The sample has about 84,000 clones, roughly 85% seen once; the top ten hold around a tenth. The sample in question was peripheral blood, obtained 28 days after the second AZD1222 dose. Receptors were obtained from an adult who received the AZD1222 COVID-19 vaccine.

This sequence joins TRBV7-8 and TRBJ2-4; a possible D gene is TRBD2 (5 bases). The CDR3 contains 15 residues. V was clipped by 5 bases and J by 2 bases, with 13 bases between them. Germline loops: CDR1 SGHVS, CDR2 FQNEAQ. CDR3: CASSPPRGTKNIQYF. In DNA form, the CDR3 reads TGTGCCAGCAGCCCCCCCCGGGGAACCAAAAACATTCAGTACTTC.

V gene TRBV9 combines with J gene TRBJ1-5; 9 bases align to TRBD1. This CDR3 has 17 residues. Looked up from germline, CDR1 is SGDLS and CDR2 is YYNGEE. The trim removed 4 bases at V and 0 bases at J, leaving 8 bases unmatched. The DNA for the CDR3 is TGTGCCAGCAGCCCAACAGGGGGCCGTTATAGCAATCAGCCCCAGCATTTT. This sequence encodes CASSPTGGRYSNQPQHF. Together with reference TRBV9 and TRBJ1-5, the CDR3 gives the full variable domain: DSGVTQTPKHLITATGQRVTLRCSPRSGDLSVYWYQQSLDQGLQFLIQYYNGEERAKGNILERFSAQQFPDLHSELNLSSLELGDSALYFCASSPTGGRYSNQPQHFGDGTRLSIL.